Each of the 22 T cell receptor beta chains below was sequenced from the same sample in a study of CXCR3-negative and CXCR3-positive naive CD8 T cells. These receptors have no known antigen. General study findings and limits: More hydrophobic TRB CDR3s occurred in CXCR3-positive than in CXCR3-negative naive cells.

5' RACE with UMI labels generated the TRB cDNA libraries. TCRdb re-called the 5' RACE reads, yielding one record per CDR3 amino acid sequence without DNA. The listing contains under 75,000 distinct CDR3 sequences. Source material: naive CXCR3+ CD8+ T cells from blood. Subset: CD45RO-CCR7+CD27+CD95- naive CD8+ T cells expressing CXCR3 (TNR3+). Receptors were obtained from a human donor in good health. Some clones in this sample may be carry-over from other donors' samples.

The chain recombines TRBV6-6 with TRBJ1-2. The germline CDR1 and CDR2 sequences are MNHNY and SVGAGI (reference sequence). There are 14 residues in the CDR3. The CDR3 here is CASSYSPVTYGYTF.

The chain is built from TRBV4-3 and TRBJ2-2; TCRdb calls TRBD1, which cannot be checked without DNA. CDR3 length equals 16 residues. CDR1 is LGHNA, CDR2 YSLEER, per germline. This CDR3 reads CASSQAGTGNTGELFF.

The V call is TRBV7-2, the J call TRBJ2-2; the D call of TRBD2 rests on TCRdb alone, since no DNA is present to check it. CDR1 and CDR2 from the germline V gene are SGHTA and FQGNSA. The CDR3 has 17 residues. The CDR3 loop reads CASSLWTSGVNTGELFF.

The J gene is TRBJ2-4, the V gene TRBV19. This CDR3 is 11 amino acids long. Germline loops: CDR1 LNHDA, CDR2 SQIVND (reference sequence). The CDR3 spells CASIWGNIQYF.

This sequence joins TRBV6-4 and TRBJ2-1; the TCRdb D gene call, TRBD2, has no DNA to confirm it. The CDR3 sequence is 18 residues long. The germline CDR1 and CDR2 sequences are MRHNA and SNTAGT. CDR3 protein: CASSDEGLAGPPNNEQFF.

The chain employs TRBV6-4 and TRBJ1-1. Germline V lookup: CDR1 MRHNA, CDR2 SNTAGT. The CDR3 is 13 residues long. This CDR3 is CASSEGMNTEAFF.

The J gene is TRBJ1-2, the V gene TRBV7-9; the D gene TCRdb calls, TRBD1, cannot be checked with no DNA. The CDR3 totals 13 residues. Germline V gene sequence: CDR1 SEHNR, CDR2 FQNEAQ (reference sequence). The CDR3 sequence: CASSLFDSYGYTF.

The CDR3 loop is CASLAGIEKTPYEQYF. The V call is TRBV11-2, the J call TRBJ2-7; TCRdb reports TRBD2, a call that lacks DNA to check it against. The V gene's germline CDR1 is SGHAT and CDR2 FQNNGV. This CDR3 is 16 amino acids long. Supplemented by reference TRBV11-2 and TRBJ2-7, the full variable domain reads EAGVAQSPRYKIIEKRQSVAFWCNPISGHATLYWYQQILGQGPKLLIQFQNNGVVDDSQLPKDRFSAERLKGVDSTLKIQPAKLEDSAVYLCASLAGIEKTPYEQYFGPGTRLTVT.

J is TRBJ1-4 and V is TRBV11-3. The germline V gene has CDR1 SGHNT and CDR2 YENEEA. This CDR3 contains 15 residues. CDR3 protein: CASSPLPGMGEKLFF.

The chain joins TRBV27 to TRBJ2-7; lacking DNA, the TRBD1 call made by TCRdb goes unchecked. The CDR3 loop spans 13 amino acids. Germline CDR1 is MNHEY and CDR2 is SMNVEV (reference sequence). The CDR3 sequence: CASSRTVSYEQYF.

CDR3: CASSYGGGIGETQYF. The chain carries TRBV7-8 and TRBJ2-5; TCRdb outputs TRBD1, but without DNA this stays unchecked. The CDR3 has 15 amino acids. Per germline, CDR1 SGHVS and CDR2 FQNEAQ.

The chain couples TRBV2 to TRBJ2-3; TCRdb outputs TRBD1, but without DNA this stays unchecked. The CDR3 is made up of 12 amino acids. Germline V lookup: CDR1 SNHLY, CDR2 FYNNEI. This chain's CDR3 is CASTERGDTQYF. Complete variable domain (other parts from reference TRBV2 and TRBJ2-3): EPEVTQTPSHQVTQMGQEVILRCVPISNHLYFYWYRQILGQKVEFLVSFYNNEISEKSEIFDDQFSVERPDGSNFTLKIRSTKLEDSAMYFCASTERGDTQYFGPGTRLTVL.

V usage is TRBV29-1 and J usage is TRBJ2-7; TCRdb calls TRBD1, which cannot be checked without DNA. CDR1 is SQVTM, CDR2 ANQGSEA, per germline. The CDR3 sequence is 13 residues long. The CDR3 reads CSFRTGRGYEQYF.

J is TRBJ1-2 and V is TRBV9. This CDR3 comprises 15 residues. From germline, CDR1 is SGDLS and CDR2 YYNGEE. This chain's CDR3 is CASSVKSDATNGYTF.

The chain joins TRBV5-6 to TRBJ2-1. Looked up from germline, CDR1 is SGHDT and CDR2 is YYEEEE. The CDR3 runs to 13 residues. The CDR3 is CASSLELPNEQFF.

The V call is TRBV4-2, the J call TRBJ1-1. Germline loops: CDR1 LGHNA, CDR2 YNFKEQ. This CDR3 has 15 amino acids. CDR3 in amino acids: CASSPSGAGVTEAFF.

This sequence joins TRBV7-9 and TRBJ2-2. CDR3 length equals 15 residues. Germline CDR1 is SEHNR and CDR2 is FQNEAQ (reference sequence). CDR3 protein: CASSVVITDTGELFF.

V and J are TRBV4-3 and TRBJ1-1; TCRdb selects TRBD1, and the lack of DNA leaves this call unchecked. There are 14 residues in the CDR3. Looked up from germline, CDR1 is LGHNA and CDR2 is YSLEER. This chain's CDR3 is CASSQGRGPTEAFF.

V and J are TRBV6-2 or TRBV6-3 and TRBJ2-7. Germline CDR1 and CDR2: MNHEY and SVGEGT. The CDR3 is 12 amino acids. The chain's CDR3 is CASSYDIYEQYF.

The chain couples TRBV3-1 to TRBJ2-2; TCRdb's D call of TRBD1 is untestable without DNA. The CDR3 loop spans 17 amino acids. Germline V lookup: CDR1 LGHDT, CDR2 YNNKEL (reference sequence). CDR3 loop: CASSQLVGQGHTGELFF.

This sequence joins TRBV10-3 and TRBJ2-7; TCRdb names TRBD1, which stays unverified in the absence of DNA. This CDR3 is built from 14 residues. Germline V gene sequence: CDR1 ENHRY, CDR2 SYGVKD. CDR3 residues: CAISEGVGAYEQYF.

V is TRBV28 and J is TRBJ1-6. The V gene's germline CDR1 is MDHEN and CDR2 SYDVKM. The CDR3 covers 13 residues. The chain's CDR3 is CASSLAINSPLHF.